The clone carrying this T cell receptor (beta chain) was observed a single time. Sequencing was performed with immunoSEQ multiplex PCR; in TCRdb, only in-frame clones are kept and a portion is missing. The table includes over 450,000 clones, about four fifths detected once. The V gene lost 4 bases and the J gene lost 4 bases, with 13 bases spanning the gap. The CDR3 runs 13 residues. Germline V gene data show CDR1 as SQVTM and CDR2 as ANQGSEA. This specimen belongs to a study of shared T cell receptors in the human thymus. In addition, the sample was reused for a study of human thymus T cells. Per that paper: Having corrective surgery for congenital heart defects, healthy Finnish infants were the ones who donated. The study used thymus tissue resected during corrective heart surgery. Thymic and blood repertoires appeared to show biased V and J gene usage. Related work showed strongly overlapping thymic repertoires across unrelated individuals.

The V and J genes are TRBV29-1 and TRBJ2-5; possibly TRBD1 for D (5 bases). The receptor comes from a boy under two years old with a congenital heart defect. The sample consisted of thymocytes. The CDR3 is CSVGAGILETQYF. In nucleotides, the CDR3 is TGCAGCGTTGGGGCAGGGATTTTAGAGACCCAGTACTTC. Full variable domain (outside the CDR3, taken from reference TRBV29-1 and TRBJ2-5): SAVISQKPSRDICQRGTSLTIQCQVDSQVTMMFWYRQQPGQSLTLIATANQGSEATYESGFVIDKFPISRPNLTFSTLTVSNMSPEDSSIYLCSVGAGILETQYFGPGTRLLVL.